The 32 T cell receptor beta chains reported below all come from one sample, sequenced in a study of Ad26.COV2.S vaccination and SARS-CoV-2 variants. Treatment indicated: 19 received Ad26.COV2.S at low or high dose, single or two shots; 5 received placebo; per-sample allocation not given. Following the first vaccine or placebo injection, samples were taken on day 63. Profiling relied on immunoSEQ multiplex PCR, and the TCRdb table lists in-frame clones only, not all of them. The sample lists 380,000 or so clones, about nine tenths occurring once. The sequences come from peripheral blood, collected in a trial of Ad26.COV2.S vaccine versus placebo. The source of these receptors is a person aged 18-60 years who received the Ad26.COV2.S COVID-19 vaccine or a placebo.

The chain recombines TRBV27 with TRBJ2-7; the D gene is possibly TRBD1 (7 bases). Trimming removed 5 bases at V and 2 bases at J, with 19 bases between. CDR3 size: 16 residues. Germline CDR1 reads MNHEY; CDR2 reads SMNVEV (reference sequence). CDR3 sequence (DNA): TGTGCCAGCAGTCCAGGCCTAGCGACAGGGACCTACGAGCAGTACTTC. Its protein is CASSPGLATGTYEQYF.

The J gene is TRBJ1-1, the V gene TRBV6-6; 7 bases match TRBD1. Germline V gene data show CDR1 as MNHNY and CDR2 as SVGAGI (reference sequence). CDR3 length: 14 residues. V lost 5 bases and J lost 11; bases outside the gene matches: 14. DNA of the CDR3: TGTGCCAGCAGTCGATCGCCCAACAGGGGTTTGGCTTTCTTT. Translating it yields CASSRSPNRGLAFF.

J is TRBJ2-7 and V is TRBV19; 8 nucleotides line up with TRBD1. Per germline, CDR1 LNHDA and CDR2 SQIVND (reference sequence). Trimming removed 7 bases from V and 2 bases from J; junction bases left unmatched: 13. The CDR3 consists of 16 residues. This CDR3 reads CASTADRGGTPYEQYF. The CDR3 DNA follows: TGTGCCAGTACTGCCGACAGGGGAGGAACCCCCTACGAGCAGTACTTC.

The rearrangement links TRBV4-1 to TRBJ1-1; a possible D gene is TRBD1 (6 bases). CDR3 length: 15 amino acids. Trimming stripped 1 base from V and 8 bases from J, with 17 bases between. Germline V gene data show CDR1 as MGHRA and CDR2 as YSYEKL. The CDR3 coding sequence is TGCGCCAGCAGCCAAGGACCGGGACAAGCCCCCGAAGCTTTCTTT. Its protein product is CASSQGPGQAPEAFF.

The rearrangement links TRBV29-1 to TRBJ1-2; no firm D call. Trimming cost V 2 bases and J 1 base, with 11 bases left between them. This CDR3 comprises 14 residues. The germline CDR1 and CDR2 sequences are SQVTM and ANQGSEA. The CDR3 DNA is TGCAGCGTTGAACCCGTCGTTGTTAACTATGGCTACACCTTC. It codes for CSVEPVVVNYGYTF.

This clone was recorded once. The V call is TRBV20-1, the J call TRBJ2-1; D is ambiguous. Trimming took off 3 bases at V and 2 bases at J, with 11 bases between the two ends. The germline V gene encodes CDR1 DFQATT and CDR2 SNEGSKA (reference sequence). The CDR3 is 14 residues long. CDR3 amino acids: CSASNVNTYNEQFF. CDR3 sequence (DNA): TGCAGTGCTAGTAACGTGAACACCTACAATGAGCAGTTCTTC.

The gene calls are TRBV7-2 and TRBJ2-2, with D perhaps TRBD2 (5 bases). Looked up from germline, CDR1 is SGHTA and CDR2 is FQGNSA. V lost 4 bases and J lost 5, with 8 bases in between. CDR3 length: 13 amino acids. CDR3 DNA sequence: TGTGCCAGCAGCTCCCGGAGGACCGGGGAGCTGTTTTTT. Protein product: CASSSRRTGELFF.

This clone appeared a single time. The V gene is TRBV6-2 or TRBV6-3, the J gene TRBJ1-2, with D unclear. Germline-derived CDR1 and CDR2 are MNHEY and SVGEGT. The CDR3 is made up of 12 amino acids. The ends were cut back, 0 bases at V and 7 bases at J, with 6 bases in the middle. DNA for the CDR3: TGTGCCAGCAGTTACTCGGAGCGTGGCTACACCTTC. Translated, it gives CASSYSERGYTF.

The chain has TRBV5-4 and TRBJ1-1; tentative D call: TRBD1 (5 bases). V dropped 3 bases and J dropped 5 bases, with 17 bases sitting between them. This CDR3 region has 15 residues. The germline CDR1 and CDR2 sequences are SGHNT and YYREEE (reference sequence). DNA for the CDR3: TGTGCCAGCAGCTCCGCCGGGGCCCTAAGAACTGAAGCTTTCTTT. Residues: CASSSAGALRTEAFF.

V is TRBV27 and J is TRBJ2-5, with no clear D. The CDR3 spans 13 residues. Trimming cost V 0 bases and J 5 bases, with 7 bases left between them. Germline-derived CDR1 and CDR2 are MNHEY and SMNVEV (reference sequence). CDR3 region: CASSLSRWETQYF. Here the CDR3 DNA reads TGTGCCAGCAGTTTATCGCGTTGGGAGACCCAGTACTTC.

The rearrangement uses TRBV19 and TRBJ2-5; D not certain. The germline V gene encodes CDR1 LNHDA and CDR2 SQIVND (reference sequence). CDR3 size: 14 residues. The V end was cut by 5 bases, the J end by 0 bases, with 10 bases between. CDR3 sequence: CASSSEIYQETQYF. As DNA, the CDR3 is TGTGCCAGTAGTTCGGAAATCTACCAAGAGACCCAGTACTTC.

The rearrangement joins TRBV7-8 to TRBJ2-7; D is unclear. The ends were cut back, 4 bases at V and 3 bases at J, with 13 bases in the middle. The length of the CDR3 is 14 residues. Germline CDR1 and CDR2: SGHVS and FQNEAQ. Written as DNA, the CDR3 is TGTGCCAGCAGCTCAACCGAGGTGATCTACGAGCAGTACTTC. This codes for CASSSTEVIYEQYF.

The rearrangement joins TRBV27 to TRBJ2-5; a weak D match, TRBD1 (5 bases). The CDR3 sequence is 18 residues long. In germline, CDR1 is MNHEY, CDR2 SMNVEV (reference sequence). Trimming shortened V by 5 bases and J by 5 bases, and 27 bases separated the two germline ends. The CDR3 loop is CASSPFIFGHNLVETQYF. CDR3 nucleotides: TGTGCCAGCAGTCCCTTTATTTTTGGACATAATTTAGTGGAGACCCAGTACTTC.

This chain uses TRBV25-1 with TRBJ1-3; D uncertain. This CDR3 is built from 17 residues. V was pared by 3 bases and J by 0 bases, with 15 bases between. The germline gives CDR1 MGHDK, CDR2 SYGVNS. The CDR3 sequence: CASSEGRGRLSGNTIYF. CDR3 DNA sequence: TGTGCCAGCAGTGAGGGCCGAGGGCGGCTCTCTGGAAACACCATATATTTT.

The chain has TRBV19 and TRBJ2-3, with a weak D call TRBD2 (7 bases). CDR1 and CDR2 from the germline V gene are LNHDA and SQIVND (reference sequence). V was trimmed by 5 bases and J by 4 bases, leaving 19 bases between them. This CDR3 has 16 residues. CDR3 sequence (DNA): TGTGCCAGTAGTCTCCAGGGAGGGGGGCCACCAGATACGCAGTATTTT. This codes for CASSLQGGGPPDTQYF.

The chain has TRBV7-2 and TRBJ1-2; TRBD1 is a possible D gene (6 bases). The CDR3 spans 18 residues. V was clipped by 1 base and J by 1 base, with 19 bases between them. Germline loops: CDR1 SGHTA, CDR2 FQGNSA. The DNA for the CDR3 is TGTGCCAGCAGCTTAGACGTCTGGGGGGGCGGCGGTAACTATGGCTACACCTTC. It encodes CASSLDVWGGGGNYGYTF.

The chain carries TRBV7-9 and TRBJ2-5; 12 nucleotides line up with TRBD2. The germline CDR1 and CDR2 sequences are SEHNR and FQNEAQ (reference sequence). V shed 1 base, J shed 5 bases, and the junction held 11 bases outside the gene matches. The CDR3 consists of 18 residues. The CDR3 nucleotides read TGTGCCAGCAGCTTAGGACTAGCGGGGGACCCTCGTTTCGAGACCCAGTACTTC. Translating it yields CASSLGLAGDPRFETQYF.

This chain uses TRBV30 with TRBJ1-6; no definite D call. The CDR3 is 15 amino acids. V dropped 1 base and J dropped 0 bases, with 7 bases sitting between them. The germline CDR1 and CDR2 sequences are GTSNPN and SVGIG (reference sequence). The CDR3 here is CAWSGHSSYNSPLHF. Written as DNA, the CDR3 is TGTGCCTGGAGTGGGCATAGCTCCTATAATTCACCCCTCCACTTT. Based on the CDR3 plus reference TRBV30 and TRBJ1-6, the full variable domain is SQTIHQWPATLVQPVGSPLSLECTVEGTSNPNLYWYRQAAGRGLQLLFYSVGIGQISSEVPQNLSASRPQDRQFILSSKKLLLSDSGFYLCAWSGHSSYNSPLHFGNGTRLTVT.

The DNA for the CDR3 is TGTGCCTGGATCGGGCGGGGGGGAGCCAAAAACATTCAGTACTTC. Protein product: CAWIGRGGAKNIQYF. The chain employs TRBV30 and TRBJ2-4, with 9 bases identical to TRBD2. This CDR3 spans 15 amino acids. After removal of 4 bases from V and 0 bases from J, the junction contained 4 bases not matched to a gene. CDR1 is GTSNPN, CDR2 SVGIG, per germline (reference sequence).

The chain carries TRBV11-2 and TRBJ1-2, with 7 bases that match TRBD1. Germline CDR1 SGHAT, CDR2 FQNNGV. V was clipped by 3 bases and J by 6 bases; unmatched bases: 10. The CDR3 sequence is 15 residues long. CDR3 protein: CASSFYRAGGDGYTF. The CDR3 DNA sequence: TGTGCCAGCAGCTTCTATAGGGCAGGGGGTGATGGCTACACCTTC.

The chain couples TRBV4-3 to TRBJ2-7; 9 nucleotides match TRBD2. Germline-derived CDR1 and CDR2 are LGHNA and YSLEER. The trim removed 1 base at V and 6 bases at J, leaving 7 bases unmatched. The length of the CDR3 is 15 residues. CDR3 in DNA: TGCGCCAGCAGCCAAGCTTTCCTAGCGGGGTCCGAGCAGTACTTC. Translated: CASSQAFLAGSEQYF.

This chain connects TRBV7-9 to TRBJ1-1, with 8 nucleotides matching TRBD1. The CDR3 is 16 amino acids. After removal of 3 bases from V and 2 bases from J, the junction contained 8 bases not matched to a gene. Germline CDR1 and CDR2: SEHNR and FQNEAQ (reference sequence). CDR3 DNA sequence: TGTGCCAGCAGCTTGCCCCGGGACAGGTCCAACACTGAAGCTTTCTTT. This translates into CASSLPRDRSNTEAFF.

This rearrangement joins TRBV5-1 to TRBJ2-5, with 7 positions matching TRBD1. Trimming took 5 bases from V and 4 from J; bases not matched to a gene: 8. From germline, CDR1 is SGHRS and CDR2 YFSETQ. The CDR3 is 14 amino acids. Written as DNA, the CDR3 is TGCGCCAGCAGGATACAGGGGCGAGGAGAGACCCAGTACTTC. It is translated as CASRIQGRGETQYF.

About this clone: Other DNA sequences of this sample code for an identical CDR3. This chain uses TRBV28 with TRBJ1-3; D is unclear. Germline V gives CDR1 MDHEN, CDR2 SYDVKM. Trimming left V 6 bases short and J 3 bases short, with 3 bases between. This CDR3 is 11 amino acids long. The CDR3 region is CASRDGNTIYF. The CDR3 DNA reads as TGTGCCAGCAGAGATGGAAACACCATATATTTT.

In its sample, this clone was seen a few times. V and J are TRBV6-1 and TRBJ1-5; D may be TRBD1 (5 bases). The germline V and J ends were trimmed by 3 bases and 4 bases, with 10 bases remaining between them. The germline V gene encodes CDR1 MNHNS and CDR2 SASEGT. CDR3 length equals 14 residues. CDR3 region: CASSDPGLNQPQHF. The DNA for the CDR3 is TGTGCCAGCAGTGACCCAGGGCTGAATCAGCCCCAGCATTTT.

The rearrangement links TRBV10-3 to TRBJ1-5; 8 positions agree with TRBD1. Germline V gives CDR1 ENHRY, CDR2 SYGVKD. V was pared by 0 bases and J by 6 bases, with 7 bases of the junction left unmatched. The CDR3 sequence is 16 residues long. This CDR3 is CAISESRQGAIQPQHF. CDR3 in DNA: TGTGCCATCAGTGAGTCGAGGCAGGGGGCCATTCAGCCCCAGCATTTT.

The chain recombines TRBV5-1 with TRBJ2-7; D gene unclear. This CDR3 spans 11 amino acids. V gave up 0 bases and J gave up 3 bases, with 1 base separating them. Germline V CDR1 and CDR2: SGHRS, YFSETQ. CDR3 residues: CASSLGYEQYF. DNA for the CDR3: TGCGCCAGCAGCTTGGGCTACGAGCAGTACTTC.

The chain carries TRBV5-1 and TRBJ1-3; D is possibly TRBD1 (5 bases). This CDR3 has 18 residues. In germline, CDR1 is SGHRS, CDR2 YFSETQ. Trimming shortened V by 0 bases and J by 2 bases, and 18 bases separated the two germline ends. The CDR3 bases are TGCGCCAGCAGCTTGGAAGTATTTAAGGGGAAGGCTGGAAACACCATATATTTT. Translating gives CASSLEVFKGKAGNTIYF.

The V and J genes are TRBV21-1 and TRBJ2-7. TRBV21-1 constitutes a pseudogene. There are 14 residues in the CDR3. Written as DNA, the CDR3 is TGTGCCAGCAGCAAAGCGCTCCTCTCCTACGAGCAGTACTTC. Amino acid sequence: CASSKALLSYEQYF.

The table lists this clone with a count of one. This rearrangement joins TRBV13 to TRBJ2-1; D not certain. Trimming left V 0 bases short and J 8 bases short, with 11 bases between. Germline loops: CDR1 PRHDT, CDR2 FYEKMQ (reference sequence). This CDR3 has 14 residues. The CDR3 DNA is TGTGCCAGCAGCTTAGGGACTCAGATTGATGAGCAGTTCTTC. The encoded protein is CASSLGTQIDEQFF.

The gene calls are TRBV7-2 and TRBJ2-1, with a weak D call TRBD2 (5 bases). This CDR3 has 14 amino acids. V lost 5 bases, J lost 7 bases, and 15 bases lay in between. Per germline, CDR1 SGHTA and CDR2 FQGNSA. The CDR3 is CASSPEGRANEQFF. CDR3 DNA: TGTGCCAGCAGCCCGGAAGGGCGGGCGAATGAGCAGTTCTTC.

This clone was seen a handful of times. This chain links TRBV5-1 with TRBJ1-6; no clear D gene. Germline loops: CDR1 SGHRS, CDR2 YFSETQ. V lost 3 bases, J lost 10 bases, and 14 bases lay in between. The CDR3 is made up of 14 amino acids. The CDR3 is CASSSLVGPSPLHF. The CDR3 DNA follows: TGCGCCAGCAGCTCCTTAGTCGGGCCGTCACCCCTCCACTTT.